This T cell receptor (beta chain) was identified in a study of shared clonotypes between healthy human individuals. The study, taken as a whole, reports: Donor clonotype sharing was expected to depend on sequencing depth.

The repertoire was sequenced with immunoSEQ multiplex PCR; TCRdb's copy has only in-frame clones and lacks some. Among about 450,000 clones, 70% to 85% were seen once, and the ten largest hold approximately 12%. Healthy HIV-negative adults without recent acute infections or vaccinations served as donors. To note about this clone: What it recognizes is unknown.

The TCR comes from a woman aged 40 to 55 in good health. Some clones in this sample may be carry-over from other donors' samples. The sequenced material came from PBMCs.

The CDR3 region is CASSPQGSGGSYGYTF. The CDR3 DNA reads TGTGCCAGCTCACCACAGGGGTCAGGGGGCTCCTATGGCTACACCTTC. The chain recombines TRBV18 with TRBJ1-2, with TRBD1 identical over 8 bases. Trimming removed 1 base from V and 4 bases from J; junction bases left unmatched: 8. Germline assignment: CDR1 KGHSH and CDR2 LQKENI. The CDR3 has 16 residues.